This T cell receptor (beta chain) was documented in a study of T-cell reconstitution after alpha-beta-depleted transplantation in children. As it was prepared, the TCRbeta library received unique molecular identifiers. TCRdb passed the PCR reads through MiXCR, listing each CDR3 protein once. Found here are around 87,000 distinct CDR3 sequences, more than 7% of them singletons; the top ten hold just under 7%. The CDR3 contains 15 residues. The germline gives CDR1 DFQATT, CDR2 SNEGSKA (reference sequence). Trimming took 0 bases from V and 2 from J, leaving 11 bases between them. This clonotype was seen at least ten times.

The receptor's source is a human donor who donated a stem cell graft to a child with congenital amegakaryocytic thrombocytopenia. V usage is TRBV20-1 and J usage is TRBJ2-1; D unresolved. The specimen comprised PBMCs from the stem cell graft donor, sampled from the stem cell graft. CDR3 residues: CSARDSGGPYNEQFF. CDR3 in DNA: TGCAGTGCTAGAGATAGTGGCGGTCCCTACAATGAGCAGTTCTTC.